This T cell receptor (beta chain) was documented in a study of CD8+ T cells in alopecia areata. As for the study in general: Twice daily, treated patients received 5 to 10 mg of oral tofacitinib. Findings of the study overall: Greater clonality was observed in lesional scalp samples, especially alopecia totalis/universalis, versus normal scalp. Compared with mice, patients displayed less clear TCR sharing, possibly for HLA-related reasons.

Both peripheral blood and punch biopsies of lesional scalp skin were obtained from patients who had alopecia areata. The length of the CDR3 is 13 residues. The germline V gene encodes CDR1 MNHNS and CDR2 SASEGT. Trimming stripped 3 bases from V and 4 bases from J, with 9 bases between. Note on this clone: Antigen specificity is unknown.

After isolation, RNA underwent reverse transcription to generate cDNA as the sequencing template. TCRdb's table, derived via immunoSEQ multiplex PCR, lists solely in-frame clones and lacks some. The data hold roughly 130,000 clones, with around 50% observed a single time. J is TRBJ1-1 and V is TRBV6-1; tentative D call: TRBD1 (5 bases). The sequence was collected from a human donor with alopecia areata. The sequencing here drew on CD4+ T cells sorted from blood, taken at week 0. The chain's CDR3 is CASSDRGVTEAFF. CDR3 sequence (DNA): TGTGCCAGCAGTGATAGGGGTGTCACTGAAGCTTTCTTT.